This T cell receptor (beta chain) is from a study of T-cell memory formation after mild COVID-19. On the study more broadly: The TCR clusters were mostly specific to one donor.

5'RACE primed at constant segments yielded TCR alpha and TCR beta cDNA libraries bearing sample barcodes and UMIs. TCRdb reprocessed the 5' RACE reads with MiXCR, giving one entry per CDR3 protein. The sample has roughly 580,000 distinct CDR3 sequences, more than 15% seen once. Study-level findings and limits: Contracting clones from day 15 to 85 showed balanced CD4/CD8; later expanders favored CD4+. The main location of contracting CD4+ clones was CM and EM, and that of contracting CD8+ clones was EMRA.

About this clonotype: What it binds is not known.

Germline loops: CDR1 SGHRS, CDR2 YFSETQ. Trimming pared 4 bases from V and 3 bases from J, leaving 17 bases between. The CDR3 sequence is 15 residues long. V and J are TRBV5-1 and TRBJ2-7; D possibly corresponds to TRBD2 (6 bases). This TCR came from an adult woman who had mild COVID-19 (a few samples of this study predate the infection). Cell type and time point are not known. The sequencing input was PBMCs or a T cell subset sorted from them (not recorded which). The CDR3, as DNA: TGCGCCAGCAGCCCAACCCATGGGGAGGTCTACGAGCAGTACTTC. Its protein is CASSPTHGEVYEQYF.